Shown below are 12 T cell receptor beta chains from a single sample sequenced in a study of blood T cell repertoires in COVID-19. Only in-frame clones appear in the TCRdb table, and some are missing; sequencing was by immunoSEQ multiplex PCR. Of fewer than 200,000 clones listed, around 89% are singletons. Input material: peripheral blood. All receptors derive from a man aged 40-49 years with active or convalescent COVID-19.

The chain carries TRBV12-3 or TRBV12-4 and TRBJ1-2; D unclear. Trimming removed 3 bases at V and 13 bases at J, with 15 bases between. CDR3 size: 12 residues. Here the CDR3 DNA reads TGTGCCAGCAGTTTTGGCGGCCGGTTGGGCACCTTC. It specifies CASSFGGRLGTF.

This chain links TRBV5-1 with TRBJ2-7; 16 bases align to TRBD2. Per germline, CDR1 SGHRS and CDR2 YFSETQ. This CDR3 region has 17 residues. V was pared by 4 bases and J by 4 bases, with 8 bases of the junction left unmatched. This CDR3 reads CASSLPGLAGGPYEQYF. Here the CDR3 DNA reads TGCGCCAGCAGCCTGCCGGGACTAGCGGGAGGGCCGTACGAGCAGTACTTC.

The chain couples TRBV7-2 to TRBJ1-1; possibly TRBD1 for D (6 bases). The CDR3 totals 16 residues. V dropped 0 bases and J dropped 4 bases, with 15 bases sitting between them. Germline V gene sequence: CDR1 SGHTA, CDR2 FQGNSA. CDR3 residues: CASSLARAGGATEAFF. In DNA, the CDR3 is TGTGCCAGCAGCTTAGCGCGGGCGGGGGGGGCCACTGAAGCTTTCTTT.

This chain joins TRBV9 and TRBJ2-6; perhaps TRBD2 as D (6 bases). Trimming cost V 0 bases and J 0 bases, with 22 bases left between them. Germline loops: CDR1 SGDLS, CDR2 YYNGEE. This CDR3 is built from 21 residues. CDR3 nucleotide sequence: TGTGCCAGCAGCGTAGTAGGTCTTGGTGGGCGGGGTAGCTCTGGGGCCAACGTCCTGACTTTC. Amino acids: CASSVVGLGGRGSSGANVLTF.

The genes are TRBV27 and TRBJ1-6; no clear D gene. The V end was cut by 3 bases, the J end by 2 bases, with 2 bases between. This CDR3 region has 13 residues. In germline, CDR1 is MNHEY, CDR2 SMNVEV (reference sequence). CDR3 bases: TGTGCCAGCAGTTTCGCCTATAATTCACCCCTCCACTTT. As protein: CASSFAYNSPLHF.

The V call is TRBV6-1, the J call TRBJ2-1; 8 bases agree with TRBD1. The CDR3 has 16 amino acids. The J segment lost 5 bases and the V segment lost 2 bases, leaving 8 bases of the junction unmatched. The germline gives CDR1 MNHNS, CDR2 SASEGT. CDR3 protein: CASSELSGQGNNEQFF. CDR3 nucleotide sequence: TGTGCCAGCAGTGAACTATCCGGACAGGGTAACAATGAGCAGTTCTTC.

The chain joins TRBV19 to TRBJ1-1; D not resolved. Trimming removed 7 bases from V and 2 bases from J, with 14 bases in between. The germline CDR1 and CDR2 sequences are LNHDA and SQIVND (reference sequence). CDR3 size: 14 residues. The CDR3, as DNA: TGTGCCAGTATTCAAGCGGGGATAAACACTGAAGCTTTCTTT. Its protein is CASIQAGINTEAFF.

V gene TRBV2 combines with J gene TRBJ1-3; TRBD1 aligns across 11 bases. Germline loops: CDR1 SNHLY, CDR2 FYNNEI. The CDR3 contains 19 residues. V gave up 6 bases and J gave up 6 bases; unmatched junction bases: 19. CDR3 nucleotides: TGTGCCAGCAGGAGGACAGGGGGCAATTTTTCCCCAACCAAAAACACCATATATTTT. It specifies CASRRTGGNFSPTKNTIYF. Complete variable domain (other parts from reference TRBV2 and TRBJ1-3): EPEVTQTPSHQVTQMGQEVILRCVPISNHLYFYWYRQILGQKVEFLVSFYNNEISEKSEIFDDQFSVERPDGSNFTLKIRSTKLEDSAMYFCASRRTGGNFSPTKNTIYFGEGSWLTVV.

The CDR3 protein is CASSLSGTSYEQYF. Written as DNA, the CDR3 is TGTGCCAGCAGCTTGTCCGGGACATCCTACGAGCAGTACTTC. The chain combines TRBV7-9 with TRBJ2-7; D possibly corresponds to TRBD1 (6 bases). V was shortened by 3 bases and J by 1 base, with 10 bases between the two germline ends. Per the germline V gene, CDR1 is SEHNR and CDR2 is FQNEAQ (reference sequence). The CDR3 loop spans 14 amino acids.

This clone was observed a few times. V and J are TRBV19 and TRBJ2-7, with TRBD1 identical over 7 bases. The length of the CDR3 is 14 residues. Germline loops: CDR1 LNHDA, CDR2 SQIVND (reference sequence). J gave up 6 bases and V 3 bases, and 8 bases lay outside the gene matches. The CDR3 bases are TGTGCCAGTAGTATGTGGGTACAGGGGCCCGAGCAGTACTTC. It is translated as CASSMWVQGPEQYF.

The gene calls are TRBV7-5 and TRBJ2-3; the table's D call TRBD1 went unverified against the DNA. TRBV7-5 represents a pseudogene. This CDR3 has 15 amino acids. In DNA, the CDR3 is TGTGTCAGAAGCTTAGAGCCCAGGGTGGCAGATACGCAGTATTTT. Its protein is CVRSLEPRVADTQYF.

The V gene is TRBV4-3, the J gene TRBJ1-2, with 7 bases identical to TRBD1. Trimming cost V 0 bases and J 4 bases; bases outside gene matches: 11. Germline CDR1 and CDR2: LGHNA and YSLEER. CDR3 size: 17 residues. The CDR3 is CASSQDRGQDRSYGYTF. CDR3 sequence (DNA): TGCGCCAGCAGCCAAGATCGAGGCCAGGACAGGAGCTATGGCTACACCTTC.